This T cell receptor beta chain was captured in a study of T-cell reconstitution after alpha-beta-depleted transplantation in children (dated by TCRdb to 2016 to 2018). Regarding the research as a whole: Using TCR repertoire profiling, the study followed T-cell immune reconstitution in a quantitative way in children after TCRalphabeta/CD19-depleted allogeneic hematopoietic cell transplantation.

A note on this clonotype: What antigen it recognizes has not been identified. Nothing much larger sits one base from this clone, and base qualities are not available.

The library was made by PCR. Sequencing was carried out with an Illumina HiSeq 2500. To normalize quantification of the TCRbeta repertoire, the TCR libraries were built with molecular barcoding that relied on unique molecular identifiers. TCRdb reran the public reads through fastp at Q25 and MiXCR, keeping productive beta chains. Here each entry gathers all rows of one CDR3 protein and keeps the most common genes and DNA. The sample table shows roughly 570,000 distinct CDR3 sequences, and roughly 30% are seen once. The ten most abundant clones make up around a third of the sample. The paper as a whole reports these results and caveats: The apparently early alphabetaT-cell count recovery about two months after transplant was reportedly dependent on only several hundred rapidly expanded clones derived from non-depleted graft cells. The high TCRbeta diversity at day 60 in some patients was ascribed to recipient T cells and intrathymic progenitors that had survived conditioning. The frequencies of hyperexpanded clones fell over the following months, and after one year, T-cell counts and TCRbeta diversity were mostly attributed to newly produced T cells.

In light of the paper, this sample's treatment or condition label describes: allogeneic hematopoietic cell transplantation with graft depleted of TCRalphabeta T cells and CD19 B cells. Transplant recipients were children who received TCRalphabeta/CD19-depleted allogeneic hematopoietic cell grafts. V and J are truncated by 0 bases and 3 bases respectively, leaving an intervening sequence of 9 bases. The CDR3 contains 14 residues, cysteine and phenylalanine counted. Of all the DNA, just the CDR3 is kept, 42 bases in frame from base 1. The germline V gene (reference sequence) provides CDR1 LGHDT and CDR2 YNNKEL.

Recombination linked TRBV3-1 to TRBJ2-7; the D region may be TRBD1 or TRBD2, each matching 6 bases equally. The receptor was isolated from a boy in the first two years of life with Wiskott-Aldrich syndrome, due to receive a stem cell transplant. This specimen consisted of PBMCs, obtained before TCRalphabeta/CD19-depleted stem cell transplant. The base sequence is TGTGCCAGCAGCCAAGAAGGGGGACTCTACGAGCAGTACTTC. This codes for CASSQEGGLYEQYF.